This T cell receptor (beta chain) came from a study of cytomegalovirus exposure and HLA in healthy donors. Study outcomes and limitations: The TCR clusters that emerged in the first cohort tended, a later analysis found, to co-occur in the approximately 120 validation repertoires. Confirmation in vitro established that a few CMV-associated chains were specific for CMV antigens. For cytomegalovirus status, the classifier reportedly gave diagnoses with high specificity and sensitivity.

Germline V CDR1 and CDR2: LNHDA, SQIVND (reference sequence). CDR3 size: 15 residues. V shed 4 bases and J shed 2 bases, with 9 bases lying between them. With respect to this clone: Its target is not known.

TCRdb's copy holds only in-frame clones and misses some; the assay was immunoSEQ multiplex PCR. The sample contains roughly 75,000 clones, 94% of which appear only once. This receptor was taken from a woman younger than 30 in good health and CMV-seropositive. Material: PBMCs. V and J are TRBV19 and TRBJ2-6; possibly TRBD1 for D (5 bases). The CDR3 loop is CASSRTGAGANVLTF. Here the CDR3 DNA reads TGTGCCAGTAGTAGAACAGGAGCTGGGGCCAACGTCCTGACTTTC. Full variable domain (outside the CDR3, taken from reference TRBV19 and TRBJ2-6): DGGITQSPKYLFRKEGQNVTLSCEQNLNHDAMYWYRQDPGQGLRLIYYSQIVNDFQKGDIAEGYSVSREKKESFPLTVTSAQKNPTAFYLCASSRTGAGANVLTFGAGSRLTVL.